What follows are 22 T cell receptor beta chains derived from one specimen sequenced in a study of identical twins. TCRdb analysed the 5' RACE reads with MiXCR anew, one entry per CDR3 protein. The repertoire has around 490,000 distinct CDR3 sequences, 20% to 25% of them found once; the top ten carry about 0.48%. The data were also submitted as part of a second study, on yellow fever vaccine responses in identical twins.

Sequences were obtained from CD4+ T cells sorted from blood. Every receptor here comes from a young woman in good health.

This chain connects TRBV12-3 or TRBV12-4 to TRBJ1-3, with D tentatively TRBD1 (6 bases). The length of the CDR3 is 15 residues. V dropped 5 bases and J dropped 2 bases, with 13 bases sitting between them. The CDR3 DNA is TGTGCCAGCAGTGGCTGGACAGAGCCTGGAAACACCATATATTTT. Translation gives CASSGWTEPGNTIYF.

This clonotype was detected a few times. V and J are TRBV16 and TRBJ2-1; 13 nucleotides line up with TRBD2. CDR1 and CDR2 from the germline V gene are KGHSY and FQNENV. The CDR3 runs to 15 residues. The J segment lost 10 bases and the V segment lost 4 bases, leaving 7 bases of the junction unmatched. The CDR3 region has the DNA TGTGCCAGCAGCCCGACTAGCGGGGGGCCTCGGGAGCAGTTCTTC. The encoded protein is CASSPTSGGPREQFF. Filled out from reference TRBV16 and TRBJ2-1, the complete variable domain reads GEEVAQTPKHLVRGEGQKAKLYCAPIKGHSYVFWYQQVLKNEFKFLISFQNENVFDETGMPKERFSAKCLPNSPCSLEIQATKLEDSAVYFCASSPTSGGPREQFFGPGTRLTVL.

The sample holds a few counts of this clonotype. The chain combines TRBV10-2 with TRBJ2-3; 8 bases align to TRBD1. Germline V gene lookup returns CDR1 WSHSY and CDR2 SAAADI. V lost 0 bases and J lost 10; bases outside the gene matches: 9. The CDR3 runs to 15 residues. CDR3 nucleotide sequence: TGCGCCAGCAGTGAGTCGACTCGGGACAGGAAGGCGCAGTATTTT. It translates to CASSESTRDRKAQYF.

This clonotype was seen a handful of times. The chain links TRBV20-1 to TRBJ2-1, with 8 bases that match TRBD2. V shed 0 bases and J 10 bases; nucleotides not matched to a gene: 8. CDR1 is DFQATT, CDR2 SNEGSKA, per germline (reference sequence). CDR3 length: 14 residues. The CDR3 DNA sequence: TGCAGTGCTAGAGAGGGCGGGGGGCGTACGGAGCAGTTCTTC. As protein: CSAREGGGRTEQFF.

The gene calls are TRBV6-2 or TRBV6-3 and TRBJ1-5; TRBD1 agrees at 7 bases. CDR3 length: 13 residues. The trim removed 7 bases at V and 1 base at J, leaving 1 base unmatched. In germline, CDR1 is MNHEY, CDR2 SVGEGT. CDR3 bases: TGTGCCAGCACGGGACAGAGCAATCAGCCCCAGCATTTT. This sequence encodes CASTGQSNQPQHF.

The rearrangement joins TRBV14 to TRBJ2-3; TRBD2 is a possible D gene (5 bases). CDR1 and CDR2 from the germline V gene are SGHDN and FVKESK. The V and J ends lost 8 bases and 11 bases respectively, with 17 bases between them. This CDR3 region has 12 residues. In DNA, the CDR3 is TGTGCCAGCGGACTCACGGGAATCGGGCAGTATTTT. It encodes CASGLTGIGQYF.

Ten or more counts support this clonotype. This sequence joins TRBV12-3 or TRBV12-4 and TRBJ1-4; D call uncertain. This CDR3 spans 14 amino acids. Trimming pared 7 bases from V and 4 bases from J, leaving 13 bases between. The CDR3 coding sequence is TGTGCCAGCACCCCAGCGTGGGGTAATGAAAAACTGTTTTTT. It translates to CASTPAWGNEKLFF.

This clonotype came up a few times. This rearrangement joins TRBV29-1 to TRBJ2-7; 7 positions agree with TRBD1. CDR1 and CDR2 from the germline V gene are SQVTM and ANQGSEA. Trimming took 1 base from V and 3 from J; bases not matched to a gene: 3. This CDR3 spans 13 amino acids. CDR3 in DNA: TGCAGCGTTGAAGGGGCAGGGGGCTACGAGCAGTACTTC. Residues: CSVEGAGGYEQYF.

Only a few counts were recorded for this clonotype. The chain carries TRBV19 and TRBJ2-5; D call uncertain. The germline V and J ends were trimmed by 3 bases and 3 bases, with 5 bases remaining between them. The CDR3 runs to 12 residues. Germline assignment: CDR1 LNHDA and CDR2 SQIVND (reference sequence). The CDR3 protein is CASSINEETQYF. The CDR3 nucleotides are TGTGCCAGTAGTATTAACGAAGAGACCCAGTACTTC.

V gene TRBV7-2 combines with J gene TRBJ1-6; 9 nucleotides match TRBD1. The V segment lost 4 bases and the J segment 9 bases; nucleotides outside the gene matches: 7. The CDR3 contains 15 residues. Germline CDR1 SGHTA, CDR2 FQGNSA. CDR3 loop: CASSYTGGVGSPLHF. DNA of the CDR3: TGTGCCAGCAGCTATACAGGGGGCGTAGGTTCACCCCTCCACTTT.

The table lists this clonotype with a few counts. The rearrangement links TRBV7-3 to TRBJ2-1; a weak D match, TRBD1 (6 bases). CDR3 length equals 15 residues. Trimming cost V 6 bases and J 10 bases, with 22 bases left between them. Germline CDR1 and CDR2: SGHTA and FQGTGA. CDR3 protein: CASSQKLGGWGEQFF. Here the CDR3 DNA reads TGTGCCAGCAGTCAAAAATTAGGGGGTTGGGGGGAGCAGTTCTTC.

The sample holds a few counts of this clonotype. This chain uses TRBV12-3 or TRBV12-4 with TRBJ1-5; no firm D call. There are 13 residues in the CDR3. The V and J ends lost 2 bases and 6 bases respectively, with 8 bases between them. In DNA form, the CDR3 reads TGTGCCAGCAGTTTAAATTGGGGTCAGCCCCAGCATTTT. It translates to CASSLNWGQPQHF.

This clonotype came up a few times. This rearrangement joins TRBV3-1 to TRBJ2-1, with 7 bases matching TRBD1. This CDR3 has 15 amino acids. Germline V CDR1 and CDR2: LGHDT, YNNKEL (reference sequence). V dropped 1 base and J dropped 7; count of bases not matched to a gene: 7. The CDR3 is CASSQGQGVVNEQFF. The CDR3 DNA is TGTGCCAGCAGCCAAGGGCAGGGGGTGGTTAATGAGCAGTTCTTC.

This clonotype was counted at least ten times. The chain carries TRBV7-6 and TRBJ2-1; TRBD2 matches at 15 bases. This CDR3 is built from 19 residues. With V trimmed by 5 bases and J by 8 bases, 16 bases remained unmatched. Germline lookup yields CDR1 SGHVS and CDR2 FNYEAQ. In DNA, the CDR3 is TGTGCCAGCAGCGCGAGGGGACTAGCGGGAGGTCGTTATAAAGATGAGCAGTTCTTC. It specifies CASSARGLAGGRYKDEQFF. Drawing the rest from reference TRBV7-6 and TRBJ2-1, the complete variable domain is GAGVSQSPRYKVTKRGQDVALRCDPISGHVSLYWYRQALGQGPEFLTYFNYEAQQDKSGLPNDRFSAERPEGSISTLTIQRTEQRDSAMYRCASSARGLAGGRYKDEQFFGPGTRLTVL.

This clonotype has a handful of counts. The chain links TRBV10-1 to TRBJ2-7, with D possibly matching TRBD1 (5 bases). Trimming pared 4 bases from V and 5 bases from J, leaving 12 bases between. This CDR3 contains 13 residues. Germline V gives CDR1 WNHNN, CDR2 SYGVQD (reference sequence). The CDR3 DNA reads TGCGCCAGCAGTGCGGCAGGGCATCACGAGCAGTACGTC. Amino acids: CASSAAGHHEQYV.

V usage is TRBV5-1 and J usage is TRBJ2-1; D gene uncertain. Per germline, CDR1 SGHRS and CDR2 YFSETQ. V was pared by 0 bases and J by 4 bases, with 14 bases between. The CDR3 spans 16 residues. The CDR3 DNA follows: TGCGCCAGCAGCTTGGTGGCAGCTCGGTCGTACAATGAGCAGTTCTTC. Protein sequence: CASSLVAARSYNEQFF.

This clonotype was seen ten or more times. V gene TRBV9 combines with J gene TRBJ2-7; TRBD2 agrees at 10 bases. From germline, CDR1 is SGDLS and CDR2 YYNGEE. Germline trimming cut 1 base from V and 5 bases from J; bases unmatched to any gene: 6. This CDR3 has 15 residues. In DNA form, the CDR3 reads TGTGCCAGCAGCGTATCTCCTAGCGGGAGTGACGAGCAGTACTTC. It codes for CASSVSPSGSDEQYF. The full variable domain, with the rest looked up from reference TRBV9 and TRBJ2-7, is DSGVTQTPKHLITATGQRVTLRCSPRSGDLSVYWYQQSLDQGLQFLIQYYNGEERAKGNILERFSAQQFPDLHSELNLSSLELGDSALYFCASSVSPSGSDEQYFGPGTRLTVT.

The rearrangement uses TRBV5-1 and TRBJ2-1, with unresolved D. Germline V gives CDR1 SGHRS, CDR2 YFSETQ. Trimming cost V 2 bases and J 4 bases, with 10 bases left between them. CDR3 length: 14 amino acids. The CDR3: CASSFGVTYNEQFF. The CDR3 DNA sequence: TGCGCCAGCAGCTTTGGGGTAACATACAATGAGCAGTTCTTC. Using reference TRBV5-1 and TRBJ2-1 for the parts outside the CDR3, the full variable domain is KAGVTQTPRYLIKTRGQQVTLSCSPISGHRSVSWYQQTPGQGLQFLFEYFSETQRNKGNFPGRFSGRQFSNSRSEMNVSTLELGDSALYLCASSFGVTYNEQFFGPGTRLTVL.

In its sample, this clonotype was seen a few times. In DNA, the CDR3 is TGTGCCATCATGAGAATAGCGGGGGGTTCGAACACCGGGGAGCTGTTTTTT. The encoded protein is CAIMRIAGGSNTGELFF. This sequence joins TRBV10-3 and TRBJ2-2, with TRBD2 identical over 10 bases. The CDR3 sequence is 17 residues long. J lost 0 bases, V lost 7 bases, and 8 bases had no gene match. Germline lookup yields CDR1 ENHRY and CDR2 SYGVKD.

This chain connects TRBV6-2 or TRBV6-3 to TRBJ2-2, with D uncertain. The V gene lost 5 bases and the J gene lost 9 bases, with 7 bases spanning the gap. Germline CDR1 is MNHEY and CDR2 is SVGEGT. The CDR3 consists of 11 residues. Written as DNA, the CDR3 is TGTGCCAGCAGTAGCCCGCGGGAGCTGTTTTTT. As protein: CASSSPRELFF.

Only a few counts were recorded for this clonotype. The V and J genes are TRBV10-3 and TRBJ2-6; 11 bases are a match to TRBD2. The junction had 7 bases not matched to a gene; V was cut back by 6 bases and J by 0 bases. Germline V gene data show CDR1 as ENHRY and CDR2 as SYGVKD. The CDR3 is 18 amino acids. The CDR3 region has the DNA TGTGCCATCAGCCCCGGGACTAGCGGATTCTCTGGGGCCAACGTCCTGACTTTC. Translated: CAISPGTSGFSGANVLTF.

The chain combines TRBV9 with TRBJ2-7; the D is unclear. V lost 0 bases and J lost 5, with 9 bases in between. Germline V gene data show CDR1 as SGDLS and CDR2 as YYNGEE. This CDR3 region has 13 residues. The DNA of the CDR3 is TGTGCCAGCAGCGTAGGGGGATGGGACGAGCAGTACTTC. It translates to CASSVGGWDEQYF.